The 11 T cell receptor beta chains presented below share a single source sample, sequenced in a study of blood T cell repertoires in COVID-19. Here immunoSEQ multiplex PCR was the method, and the copy in TCRdb shows in-frame clones only, minus some. The repertoire includes approximately 300,000 clones, about nine tenths of them detected once, and approximately 2.4% sits in the top ten. The specimen was PBMCs or T cells enriched from blood (not recorded which). All receptors derive from a woman between 18 and 30 years old who had recovered from COVID-19.

In this sample, this clone turned up once. The chain carries TRBV19 and TRBJ2-7, with D maybe TRBD1 (6 bases). The CDR3 length is 15 residues. V lost 5 bases, J lost 0 bases, and 14 bases lay in between. Germline CDR1 is LNHDA and CDR2 is SQIVND (reference sequence). The CDR3 region is CASSPTGFISYEQYF. The CDR3 DNA sequence: TGTGCCAGTAGTCCGACAGGTTTCATCTCCTACGAGCAGTACTTC.

V gene TRBV3-1 (or the pseudogene TRBV3-2) combines with J gene TRBJ1-6, with a possible D match to TRBD1 (6 bases). Germline V gives CDR1 LGHDT, CDR2 YNNKEL (reference sequence). V was pared by 3 bases and J by 7 bases, with 19 bases between. The CDR3 contains 17 residues. In nucleotides, the CDR3 is TGTGCCAGCAGCCACACCTCAATCAGGGGTTGGAATTCACCCCTCCACTTT. Amino acid sequence: CASSHTSIRGWNSPLHF.

The chain recombines TRBV7-9 with TRBJ1-1; D gene uncertain. The CDR3 loop spans 13 amino acids. Trimming left V 3 bases short and J 0 bases short, with 5 bases between. The V gene's germline CDR1 is SEHNR and CDR2 FQNEAQ (reference sequence). The CDR3 nucleotides read TGTGCCAGCAGCTTTCCAATGAACACTGAAGCTTTCTTT. Protein: CASSFPMNTEAFF.

This clone was found a few times. The chain combines TRBV5-1 with TRBJ1-1, with D perhaps matching TRBD1 (6 bases). Trimming cost V 2 bases and J 1 base, with 18 bases left between them. The CDR3 runs to 17 residues. CDR1 and CDR2 (germline): SGHRS, YFSETQ. The CDR3 protein is CASSFTGREGGNTEAFF. In DNA, the CDR3 is TGCGCCAGCAGCTTTACAGGGAGGGAAGGGGGGAACACTGAAGCTTTCTTT. The full variable domain, in which reference TRBV5-1 and TRBJ1-1 provide the parts outside the CDR3, is KAGVTQTPRYLIKTRGQQVTLSCSPISGHRSVSWYQQTPGQGLQFLFEYFSETQRNKGNFPGRFSGRQFSNSRSEMNVSTLELGDSALYLCASSFTGREGGNTEAFFGQGTRLTVV.

The genes are TRBV30 and TRBJ1-1; D unclear. The CDR3 is 11 amino acids. Trimming removed 1 base from V and 5 bases from J, with 5 bases in between. The V gene's germline CDR1 is GTSNPN and CDR2 SVGIG (reference sequence). In nucleotides, the CDR3 is TGTGCCTGGAGTGGCCGGACTGAAGCTTTCTTT. Its protein product is CAWSGRTEAFF.

This chain uses TRBV12-5 with TRBJ1-5; the D is unclear. Germline-derived CDR1 and CDR2 are LGHNT and FRNRAP. V shed 3 bases and J shed 0 bases, with 9 bases lying between them. CDR3 length: 15 residues. The CDR3 protein is CASGFGGYSNQPQHF. The CDR3 DNA is TGTGCTAGTGGTTTTGGAGGGTATAGCAATCAGCCCCAGCATTTT.

The chain employs TRBV5-4 and TRBJ2-5, with TRBD1 matching 9 bases. This CDR3 has 16 amino acids. Germline-derived CDR1 and CDR2 are SGHNT and YYREEE (reference sequence). V trimming: 4 bases; J trimming: 5 bases; junction bases outside the gene matches: 12. CDR3 bases: TGTGCCAGCAGCGTAAATTCCGGGACAGGGAAGGAGACCCAGTACTTC. It translates to CASSVNSGTGKETQYF.

The chain couples TRBV11-2 to TRBJ1-3, with D possibly TRBD1 on 6 matching bases. The V gene lost 5 bases and the J gene lost 2 bases, with 10 bases spanning the gap. In germline, CDR1 is SGHAT, CDR2 FQNNGV. CDR3 length: 14 amino acids. The CDR3 spells CASSPRQAGNTIYF. CDR3 in DNA: TGTGCCAGCAGCCCCAGACAGGCTGGAAACACCATATATTTT.

The rearrangement uses TRBV2 and TRBJ2-7; D is possibly TRBD1 (6 bases). CDR3 size: 14 residues. Germline V gene lookup returns CDR1 SNHLY and CDR2 FYNNEI. V gave up 7 bases and J gave up 3 bases, with 16 bases separating them. CDR3 nucleotide sequence: TGTGCCAGCAACCGGGACACGGTGTACTACGAGCAGTACTTC. This codes for CASNRDTVYYEQYF.

The chain carries TRBV15 and TRBJ1-5; TRBD1 is a possible D gene (6 bases). CDR3 length: 15 residues. Deletions cut 1 base from V and 6 bases from J, with 13 bases between. Germline V gene data show CDR1 as LNHNV and CDR2 as YYDKDF (reference sequence). Here the CDR3 reads CATSRVGAPAQPQHF. The CDR3 bases are TGTGCCACCAGCAGAGTGGGGGCGCCGGCTCAGCCCCAGCATTTT.

This clone occurred once. V and J are TRBV6-5 and TRBJ2-7, with 8 nucleotides matching TRBD1. V shed 7 bases and J 5 bases; nucleotides not matched to a gene: 13. Germline V lookup: CDR1 MNHEY, CDR2 SVGAGI. The CDR3 covers 15 residues. In DNA form, the CDR3 reads TGTGCCAGCACCCCGGTAAGACAGGGGTACGACGAGCAGTACTTC. Translation: CASTPVRQGYDEQYF.